The following is a TCR beta chain sequence with its context. No antigen is known for it. The input lacks base qualities; no much larger clone sits a single base away. This record comes from a study of PD-1 blockade in classical Hodgkin lymphoma (dated by TCRdb to 2020 to 2022). Study-wide context: To define a peripheral blood immune signature of response to PD-1 blockade in classical Hodgkin lymphoma, the study combined TCR beta sequencing with CyTOF. General findings and caveats noted by the study authors: Baseline TCR diversity was reported to be lower in newly diagnosed patients than in healthy donors and to be lower still in relapsed/refractory patients. Only a single clinical trial cohort was studied, and what caused the repertoire differences, possibly disease activity or prior therapy, remained undefined.

The intended sense of this specimen's time point label: newly diagnosed, previously untreated cHL patient sample. Using a Miltenyi CD4+ T cell isolation kit, CD4+ T cells were purified from thawed PBMCs through magnetic negative selection. As a comparison group for the relapsed/refractory trial patients, PBMCs were sequenced from patients with newly diagnosed, previously untreated classical Hodgkin lymphoma. Peripheral blood was collected in 8 mL Vacutainer Cell Preparation Tubes, from which PBMCs were isolated by centrifugation and then cryopreserved. Purified CD4+ and CD8+ fractions were prepared only for cases in which an additional PBMC sample was available. Magnetically labelled cells were removed on LS columns in a quadroMACS separator, and the flow-through was retained as the purified fraction. Genomic DNA was isolated using the Qiagen DNeasy kit from unsorted PBMCs as well as from negatively selected CD4+ and CD8+ fractions. Using primers that anneal to V and J segments, immunoSEQ multiplex PCR amplified the TCR beta CDR3 regions. Amplification bias was minimized using a synthetic immune receptor repertoire, and residual bias was removed computationally after sequencing. In the source study's methods: Repertoire diversity was quantified as the Shannon entropy index using custom Python scripts. The unsorted, CD4+ and CD8+ repertoires were each analyzed separately, with the exception of combined analyses, where CD4+ and CD8+ sequences were merged in silico. In its TCRdb copy, this immuneACCESS table keeps in-frame sequences only and misses some clones. Where compared with another copy, unresolved V genes explain less than half of these, and the others have no known cause. The DNA gave D and trimming, while V, J and clone size come from that table. This sample holds 25,000 to 35,000 clones; around 89% were observed only once. 0.95% to 1.5% of the sample lies in the top ten.

Sequencing was carried out using CD4+ T cells from blood. This clonotype was sampled from a human donor with classical Hodgkin lymphoma.

The CDR3 sequence is CASSHASERDGYPGYTF. Here is the DNA: TGCGCCAGCAGCCATGCCTCCGAACGGGACGGATACCCGGGCTACACCTTC. The rearranged chain carries TRBV4-1 and TRBJ1-2, and the D gene may be TRBD1, 5 bases matching. V lost 3 bases and J lost 8 bases; the stretch between them is 25 bases long. As encoded in the germline V gene, CDR1 is MGHRA while CDR2 is YSYEKL. The CDR3, cysteine through phenylalanine, is 17 amino acids long. Only the CDR3 region is kept as DNA, spanning 51 bases read in frame from base 1.